This TCR beta chain comes out of a study of T cell responses to AZD1222 COVID-19 vaccine. Findings and caveats of the study: At study baseline, merely five or six AZD1222 recipients were seropositive. Most donors were white British, females outnumbered males, and clonal diversity was possibly underestimated. Spike-specific TCR breadth and depth grew following two AZD1222 doses.

The germline V gene has CDR1 MGHDK and CDR2 SYGVNS. Trimming took off 7 bases at V and 5 bases at J, with 17 bases between the two ends. The CDR3 spans 14 residues. As to this clone: Its matching antigen is unknown.

Some clones are missing from TCRdb's copy, which holds only in-frame ones; the method was immunoSEQ multiplex PCR. The data hold roughly 150,000 clones, with about nine tenths observed a single time. The material was peripheral blood, obtained on day 0 of AZD1222 vaccination. This sequence joins TRBV25-1 and TRBJ1-2; perhaps TRBD1 as D (5 bases). This receptor was taken from an adult in good health. CDR3 amino acids: CASTNRDARYGYTF. The CDR3 region has the DNA TGTGCCAGCACGAACCGGGACGCTCGGTATGGCTACACCTTC.